The sequence of this T cell receptor beta chain was determined in a study of cytomegalovirus exposure and HLA in healthy donors. Points from the study as a whole: With high specificity and sensitivity, the classifier reportedly diagnosed cytomegalovirus status. There was a cluster of highly shared sequence variants that was likely a sequencing artifact. Later analysis reportedly placed an Asian-associated ancestry cluster below the roughly 680-donor mean in N-insertions.

Points on this clone: Its antigen is undetermined.

Use of 60 Vbeta and 13 Jbeta primers characterized the PCR. Profiled with immunoSEQ multiplex PCR; TCRdb holds only in-frame clones, not every one. Of fewer than 100,000 clones listed, around 68% were seen once; the top ten hold 1.2%. The origin of this receptor is a female donor in good health and CMV-seronegative. Sequencing input: PBMCs.

CDR3 loop: CASGSGQGTGELFF. In DNA form, the CDR3 reads TGTGCTAGTGGTTCGGGACAGGGTACCGGGGAGCTGTTTTTT. V usage is TRBV12-5 and J usage is TRBJ2-2; TRBD1 matches at 9 bases. J gave up 5 bases and V 4 bases, and 2 bases lay outside the gene matches. Germline lookup yields CDR1 LGHNT and CDR2 FRNRAP. This CDR3 is built from 14 residues.